This note documents a single T cell receptor (beta chain) sequence. Antigen unknown. As for treatment: oral pan-JAK inhibitor, 5-10 mg twice daily. These data come from a study of CD8+ T cells in alopecia areata. Findings of the study overall: One nonresponder makes the tie between baseline CD8+ expansion and response uncertain. An increase in clonality over normal scalp was evident in lesional scalp, especially alopecia totalis/universalis.

The CDR3 contains 16 residues. CDR1 and CDR2 from the germline V gene are PRHDT and FYEKMQ (reference sequence). Trimming removed 3 bases at V and 2 bases at J, with 16 bases between. Extraction and reverse transcription of RNA yielded cDNA as the sequencing template. Clones were read by immunoSEQ multiplex PCR, and TCRdb kept only the in-frame ones, dropping some. The table shows 79,000 or so clones, with 60% to 70% occurring only once. The receptor comes from a human donor with alopecia areata. The rearrangement joins TRBV13 to TRBJ2-5; the D gene could be TRBD1 or TRBD2 (5 bases each). Sequenced here: CD8+ T cells sorted from blood, sampled at week 24, from a patient treated with tofacitinib. CDR3: CASSFTTGPQQETQYF. CDR3 nucleotides: TGTGCCAGCAGCTTTACAACGGGGCCTCAACAAGAGACCCAGTACTTC. The full variable domain, its missing parts supplied by reference TRBV13 and TRBJ2-5, is AAGVIQSPRHLIKEKRETATLKCYPIPRHDTVYWYQQGPGQDPQFLISFYEKMQSDKGSIPDRFSAQQFSDYHSELNMSSLELGDSALYFCASSFTTGPQQETQYFGPGTRLLVL.